The 16 T cell receptor beta chains listed next were all sequenced from one sample in a study of blood T cell repertoires in COVID-19. Only in-frame clones appear in the TCRdb table, and some are missing; sequencing was by immunoSEQ multiplex PCR. The sample includes 250,000 to 300,000 clones, roughly 80% of them seen just once. The sequencing sample was made of PBMCs or T cells enriched from blood (not recorded which). The source of these receptors is a man in his forties who had been exposed to COVID-19.

This chain joins TRBV18 and TRBJ1-5; the D is unclear. V was clipped by 4 bases and J by 2 bases, with 6 bases between them. Germline assignment: CDR1 KGHSH and CDR2 LQKENI. The CDR3 sequence is 13 residues long. Here the CDR3 reads CASSLLGNQPQHF. CDR3 in DNA: TGTGCCAGCTCACTCCTTGGCAATCAGCCCCAGCATTTT.

The chain employs TRBV12-3 or TRBV12-4 and TRBJ2-7, with 7 bases matching TRBD2. The CDR3 totals 12 residues. The V and J ends lost 6 bases and 2 bases, in that order; junction bases with no gene match: 1. The DNA of the CDR3 is TGTGCCAGCAGAGGACTAGCCTACGAGCAGTACTTC. Protein: CASRGLAYEQYF.

The rearrangement links TRBV19 to TRBJ2-7; TRBD1 might be the D (7 bases). This CDR3 has 15 residues. Trimming removed 6 bases from V and 2 bases from J, with 17 bases in between. Germline assignment: CDR1 LNHDA and CDR2 SQIVND (reference sequence). The CDR3 DNA is TGTGCCAGTAGAGACTCCAGGGGGGCCCCCTACGAGCAGTACTTC. Translating gives CASRDSRGAPYEQYF.

J is TRBJ2-4 and V is TRBV2; 10 bases match TRBD2. The CDR3 totals 17 residues. The junction had 9 bases not matched to a gene; V was cut back by 6 bases and J by 1 base. CDR1 SNHLY and CDR2 FYNNEI come from the germline V gene. The CDR3 spells CASRTTSGTVAKNIQYF. In DNA form, the CDR3 reads TGTGCCAGCAGAACCACTAGCGGGACAGTTGCCAAAAACATTCAGTACTTC.

The chain uses TRBV5-1 and TRBJ2-3; TRBD2 matches at 11 bases. The junction had 8 bases not matched to a gene; V was cut back by 0 bases and J by 5 bases. This CDR3 has 17 residues. CDR1 and CDR2 (germline): SGHRS, YFSETQ. The CDR3 here is CASSLVLAGGGVDTQYF. For the CDR3, the DNA is TGCGCCAGCAGCTTGGTCCTAGCGGGAGGCGGGGTAGATACGCAGTATTTT.

The chain is built from TRBV7-9 and TRBJ1-1; a possible D gene is TRBD1 (6 bases). The ends were cut back, 4 bases at V and 7 bases at J, with 13 bases in the middle. In germline, CDR1 is SEHNR, CDR2 FQNEAQ (reference sequence). The CDR3 is 13 amino acids. The CDR3 sequence: CASSSRGQSEAFF. Written as DNA, the CDR3 is TGTGCCAGCAGCTCTCGAGGACAGAGTGAAGCTTTCTTT. Full variable domain (rest looked up from reference TRBV7-9 and TRBJ1-1): DTGVSQNPRHKITKRGQNVTFRCDPISEHNRLYWYRQTLGQGPEFLTYFQNEAQLEKSRLLSDRFSAERPKGSFSTLEIQRTEQGDSAMYLCASSSRGQSEAFFGQGTRLTVV.

The chain uses TRBV6-6 and TRBJ2-1; TRBD2 aligns across 10 bases. Unmatched junction bases numbered 19, after V lost 5 bases and J lost 6 bases. The length of the CDR3 is 19 residues. Germline V gives CDR1 MNHNY, CDR2 SVGAGI (reference sequence). The CDR3 reads CASSRFPLAGAQAVNEQFF. The CDR3 DNA reads TGTGCCAGCAGTCGATTCCCCCTAGCGGGAGCCCAAGCGGTCAATGAGCAGTTCTTC.

The chain couples TRBV7-2 to TRBJ2-7; perhaps TRBD2 as D (5 bases). Germline V gives CDR1 SGHTA, CDR2 FQGNSA. With 4 bases removed from V and 3 bases from J, the gap between germline ends came to 10 bases. The CDR3 runs 13 residues. This CDR3 reads CASSWNGNYEQYF. As DNA, the CDR3 is TGTGCCAGCAGCTGGAACGGGAACTACGAGCAGTACTTC.

The rearrangement links TRBV12-5 to TRBJ2-1; the match to TRBD1 covers 10 bases. The CDR3 is 17 amino acids. V shed 1 base, J shed 8 bases, and the junction held 11 bases outside the gene matches. Germline CDR1 LGHNT, CDR2 FRNRAP. CDR3 sequence reads: CASGLAGLTGGRDEQFF. Here the CDR3 DNA reads TGTGCTAGTGGTTTGGCCGGGTTGACAGGGGGCAGGGATGAGCAGTTCTTC.

The sample holds one count of this clone. The rearrangement uses TRBV6-5 and TRBJ1-3; D uncertain. The CDR3 length is 14 residues. Trimming removed 8 bases at V and 0 bases at J, with 11 bases between. CDR1 and CDR2 from the germline V gene are MNHEY and SVGAGI. The CDR3 here is CASAVGSSGNTIYF. In nucleotides, the CDR3 is TGTGCCAGCGCGGTCGGAAGCTCTGGAAACACCATATATTTT.

The chain joins TRBV5-4 to TRBJ2-5; TRBD2 aligns across 9 bases. The CDR3 totals 14 residues. Germline assignment: CDR1 SGHNT and CDR2 YYREEE (reference sequence). J was trimmed by 5 bases and V by 0 bases; bases with no gene match: 2. The CDR3 sequence: CASSLGGRGETQYF. The CDR3 DNA follows: TGTGCCAGCAGCTTGGGCGGGAGGGGGGAGACCCAGTACTTC.

The rearrangement links TRBV19 to TRBJ2-4, with TRBD1 matching 9 bases. With V trimmed by 1 base and J by 2 bases, 3 bases remained unmatched. Germline V gene lookup returns CDR1 LNHDA and CDR2 SQIVND (reference sequence). The CDR3 sequence is 16 residues long. For the CDR3, the DNA is TGTGCCAGTAGTATAGCGACAGGGGGTACCAAAAACATTCAGTACTTC. Encoded protein: CASSIATGGTKNIQYF. The variable domain in full, with the rest retrieved from reference TRBV19 and TRBJ2-4, is DGGITQSPKYLFRKEGQNVTLSCEQNLNHDAMYWYRQDPGQGLRLIYYSQIVNDFQKGDIAEGYSVSREKKESFPLTVTSAQKNPTAFYLCASSIATGGTKNIQYFGAGTRLSVL.

This clone was detected once. The rearrangement joins TRBV12-3 or TRBV12-4 to TRBJ1-1; possibly TRBD1 for D (6 bases). There are 13 residues in the CDR3. The ends were cut back, 6 bases at V and 7 bases at J, with 15 bases in the middle. The CDR3 DNA reads as TGTGCCAGCAGGAGGGGGTCAGCGAGTGAAGCTTTCTTT. Protein product: CASRRGSASEAFF.

V gene TRBV3-1 (or the pseudogene TRBV3-2) combines with J gene TRBJ1-3; D uncertain. Germline assignment: CDR1 LGHDT and CDR2 YNNKEL (reference sequence). The length of the CDR3 is 13 residues. V was pared by 0 bases and J by 4 bases, with 4 bases between. CDR3 region: CASSQDPGNTIYF. The CDR3 bases are TGTGCCAGCAGCCAAGATCCGGGAAACACCATATATTTT.

The chain carries TRBV6-5 and TRBJ2-5; 8 bases are shared with TRBD2. CDR3 length: 16 residues. Germline values: CDR1 MNHEY, CDR2 SVGAGI. V shed 2 bases and J 5 bases; nucleotides not matched to a gene: 10. CDR3 region: CASSYIAGGPGETQYF. The CDR3 bases are TGTGCCAGCAGTTACATCGCGGGAGGCCCTGGGGAGACCCAGTACTTC.

The genes are TRBV6-5 and TRBJ2-7, with 9 bases lining up with TRBD2. Per germline, CDR1 MNHEY and CDR2 SVGAGI. J lost 3 bases, V lost 9 bases, and 9 bases had no gene match. This CDR3 has 14 amino acids. This CDR3 is CASNSGREIYEQYF. The CDR3 coding sequence is TGTGCCAGTAATAGCGGGAGAGAAATCTACGAGCAGTACTTC.